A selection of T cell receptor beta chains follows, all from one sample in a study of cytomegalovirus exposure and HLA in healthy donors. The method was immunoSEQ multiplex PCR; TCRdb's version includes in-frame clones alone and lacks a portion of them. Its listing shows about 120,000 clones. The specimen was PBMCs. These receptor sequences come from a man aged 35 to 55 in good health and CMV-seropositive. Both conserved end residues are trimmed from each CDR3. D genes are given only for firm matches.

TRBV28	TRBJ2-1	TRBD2	ASSSFLTTGTSGRVNEQF
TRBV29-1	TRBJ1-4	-	SAGTPNVQKLF
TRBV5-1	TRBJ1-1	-	ASSSSTPENTEAF
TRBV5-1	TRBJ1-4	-	ASSSSSQGSKRNEKLF
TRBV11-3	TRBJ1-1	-	ASSLSILGGLSMNTEAF
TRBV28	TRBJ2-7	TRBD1	ASTDRVHEQY
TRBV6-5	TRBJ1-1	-	ASNSGSLSTEAF
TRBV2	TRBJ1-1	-	ASSEGRNTEAF
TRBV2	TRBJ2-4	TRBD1	ASANSGTGGWNIQY
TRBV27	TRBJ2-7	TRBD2	ASSYGIAGGREQY
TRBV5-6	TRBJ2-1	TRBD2	ASSLGGGRSYNEQF
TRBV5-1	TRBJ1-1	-	ASSLALTGTEAF
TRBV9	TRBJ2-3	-	ASSVDSLTDTQY
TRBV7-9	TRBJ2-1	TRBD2	ASSDDRGLAGGNEQF
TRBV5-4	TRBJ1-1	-	ASSDRDIAPAEAF
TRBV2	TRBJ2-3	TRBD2	ASIPGGGLGADTQY
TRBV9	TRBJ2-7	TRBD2	ASSATPGLAGGIEQY
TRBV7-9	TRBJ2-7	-	ASSLVPPPGTYEQY
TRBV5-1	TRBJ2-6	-	ASSPPTVPGANVLT
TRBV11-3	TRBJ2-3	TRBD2	ASSPGTSGDTQY
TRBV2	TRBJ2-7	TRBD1	ASSDWGRTGGYGQY
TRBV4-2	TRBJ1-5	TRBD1	ASSQEGQPNQPQH